The rows below give T cell receptor beta chains drawn from one sample of a study of blood T cells in healthy people across ages. TCRdb called the 5' RACE reads again in MiXCR, with one record for every CDR3 protein. The data show hundreds of thousands of distinct CDR3 sequences, 45% to 50% seen once. The sequenced material came from blood. The receptor source for this set is a man aged 30 to 45 in good health. CDR3s include the opening cysteine and the closing phenylalanine or tryptophan. Fields, in order: V gene, D gene, clone size, J gene, CDR3 length, CDR3 DNA, CDR3 protein. The D gene is left open where the match is weak. The size entry is marked missing in some rows and otherwise reads once, few, many or a size class.

v_gene: TRBV10-3
d_gene: NA
abundance: NA
j_gene: TRBJ1-1
len: 13
CDR3nt: TGTGCCATCAGTGAGCCCACAGGGACCGAAGCTTTCTTT
CDR3aa: CAISEPTGTEAFF

v_gene: TRBV6-1
d_gene: NA
abundance: NA
j_gene: TRBJ1-2
len: 12
CDR3nt: TGTGCCAGCAAACCCTCAAGGAGGGGCTACACCTTC
CDR3aa: CASKPSRRGYTF

v_gene: TRBV21-1
d_gene: NA
abundance: NA
j_gene: TRBJ2-1
len: 15
CDR3nt: TGTGCCAGCACCGTTAGCGGGGGGGCCCACAATGAGCAGTTCTTC
CDR3aa: CASTVSGGAHNEQFF

v_gene: TRBV12-3/TRBV12-4
d_gene: NA
abundance: NA
j_gene: TRBJ2-1
len: 15
CDR3nt: TGTGCCAGCAGTTTCATAGAGGGTTCCTACAATGAGCAGTTCTTC
CDR3aa: CASSFIEGSYNEQFF

v_gene: TRBV6-2/TRBV6-3
d_gene: NA
abundance: NA
j_gene: TRBJ1-6
len: 17
CDR3nt: TGTGCCAGCAGTTACTCTTGGATGGGGCAGGGAGATTCACCCCTCCACTTT
CDR3aa: CASSYSWMGQGDSPLHF

v_gene: TRBV29-1
d_gene: NA
abundance: NA
j_gene: TRBJ2-7
len: 13
CDR3nt: TGCAGCGTTGTGGACCAGGACAACTACGAGCAGTACTTC
CDR3aa: CSVVDQDNYEQYF

v_gene: TRBV20-1
d_gene: NA
abundance: NA
j_gene: TRBJ2-5
len: 12
CDR3nt: TGCAGTGCTGGTTCGTACCAAGAGACCCAGTACTTC
CDR3aa: CSAGSYQETQYF

v_gene: TRBV20-1
d_gene: TRBD2
abundance: NA
j_gene: TRBJ2-3
len: 17
CDR3nt: TGCAGTGCTAGAGTAGGCCGGGGGGGCCTAAGCACAGATACGCAGTATTTT
CDR3aa: CSARVGRGGLSTDTQYF

v_gene: TRBV20-1
d_gene: NA
abundance: NA
j_gene: TRBJ1-1
len: 13
CDR3nt: TGCAGTGCTAGGTTCACGGCGAACACTGAAGCTTTCTTT
CDR3aa: CSARFTANTEAFF

v_gene: TRBV12-3/TRBV12-4
d_gene: TRBD2
abundance: few
j_gene: TRBJ2-1
len: 14
CDR3nt: TGTGCCAGCAGGGGAAGACTAGCCAACGACGAGCAGTTCTTC
CDR3aa: CASRGRLANDEQFF

v_gene: TRBV4-1
d_gene: NA
abundance: few
j_gene: TRBJ1-5
len: 15
CDR3nt: TGCGCCAGCAGCCAAGGTCACAGCCACAATCAGCCCCAGCATTTT
CDR3aa: CASSQGHSHNQPQHF

v_gene: TRBV7-9
d_gene: TRBD1
abundance: NA
j_gene: TRBJ1-1
len: 15
CDR3nt: TGTGCCAGCAGCTTCGGCGGACAGGGAGGTACTGAAGCTTTCTTT
CDR3aa: CASSFGGQGGTEAFF

v_gene: TRBV7-9
d_gene: NA
abundance: NA
j_gene: TRBJ1-1
len: 15
CDR3nt: TGTGCCAGCAGCTTAATGGGGGGGAGGGACACTGAAGCTTTCTTT
CDR3aa: CASSLMGGRDTEAFF

v_gene: TRBV27
d_gene: NA
abundance: NA
j_gene: TRBJ2-3
len: 15
CDR3nt: TGTGCCAGCAGTTTAGCGGGGCCAGGCCCAGATACGCAGTATTTT
CDR3aa: CASSLAGPGPDTQYF

v_gene: TRBV12-5
d_gene: NA
abundance: NA
j_gene: TRBJ2-1
len: 14
CDR3nt: TGTGCTAGTGGTTTGGTACCCGATACACATGAGCAGTTCTTC
CDR3aa: CASGLVPDTHEQFF

v_gene: TRBV5-1
d_gene: NA
abundance: few
j_gene: TRBJ1-2
len: 13
CDR3nt: TGCGCCAGCACGAATGGGGGCGGCTATGGCTACACCTTC
CDR3aa: CASTNGGGYGYTF

v_gene: TRBV20-1
d_gene: NA
abundance: NA
j_gene: TRBJ1-6
len: 16
CDR3nt: TGCAGTGCTAGAGATATGGAGGGCTCCTATAATTCACCCCTCCACTTT
CDR3aa: CSARDMEGSYNSPLHF

v_gene: TRBV7-2
d_gene: NA
abundance: many
j_gene: TRBJ1-1
len: 12
CDR3nt: TGTGCCAGCCGTCGGGGGAACACTGAAGCTTTCTTT
CDR3aa: CASRRGNTEAFF

v_gene: TRBV20-1
d_gene: NA
abundance: few
j_gene: TRBJ2-5
len: 14
CDR3nt: TGCAGTGCTAGAGGGGGAGACTACAAAGAGACCCAGTACTTC
CDR3aa: CSARGGDYKETQYF

v_gene: TRBV6-1
d_gene: NA
abundance: NA
j_gene: TRBJ1-4
len: 16
CDR3nt: TGTGCCAGCAGTGAAGTTCGGGGGGGGATGGATGAAAAACTGTTTTTT
CDR3aa: CASSEVRGGMDEKLFF

v_gene: TRBV11-2
d_gene: NA
abundance: NA
j_gene: TRBJ2-7
len: 12
CDR3nt: TGTGCCAGCAGCTTAGAGGGTTACAGGGAGTACTTC
CDR3aa: CASSLEGYREYF

v_gene: TRBV27
d_gene: NA
abundance: NA
j_gene: TRBJ2-5
len: 11
CDR3nt: TGTGCCAGCACCATTGGGGAGACCCAGTACTTC
CDR3aa: CASTIGETQYF

v_gene: TRBV5-1
d_gene: NA
abundance: NA
j_gene: TRBJ1-1
len: 14
CDR3nt: TGCGCCAGCAGACTACCGGGACGGAACACTGAAGCTTTCTTT
CDR3aa: CASRLPGRNTEAFF

v_gene: TRBV11-2
d_gene: TRBD1
abundance: once
j_gene: TRBJ2-3
len: 16
CDR3nt: TGTGCCAGCAGCTTAGTTTTCGGACAGGGAGCAGATACGCAGTATTTT
CDR3aa: CASSLVFGQGADTQYF

v_gene: TRBV5-5
d_gene: NA
abundance: few
j_gene: TRBJ2-7
len: 14
CDR3nt: TGTGCCAGCAGCCCCCTACAGGTCTCCTACGAGCAGTACTTC
CDR3aa: CASSPLQVSYEQYF

v_gene: TRBV2
d_gene: NA
abundance: NA
j_gene: TRBJ2-3
len: 19
CDR3nt: TGTGCCAGCAGTGCTCAGTGGACGGGAACCATTAGAGGGACAGATACGCAGTATTTT
CDR3aa: CASSAQWTGTIRGTDTQYF

v_gene: TRBV6-2/TRBV6-3
d_gene: TRBD2
abundance: NA
j_gene: TRBJ2-7
len: 15
CDR3nt: TGTGCCAGCAGCCGGGGGGGGAGCTTCGTTTACGAGCAGTACTTC
CDR3aa: CASSRGGSFVYEQYF

v_gene: TRBV29-1
d_gene: NA
abundance: NA
j_gene: TRBJ2-3
len: 13
CDR3nt: TGCAGCGGTGGGGGGGCTGGAGCAGATACGCAGTATTTT
CDR3aa: CSGGGAGADTQYF

v_gene: TRBV2
d_gene: NA
abundance: NA
j_gene: TRBJ1-5
len: 13
CDR3nt: TGTGCCAGCAGGACGACAGGTCCAGGGCCCCAGCATTTT
CDR3aa: CASRTTGPGPQHF

v_gene: TRBV19
d_gene: TRBD1
abundance: NA
j_gene: TRBJ2-7
len: 15
CDR3nt: TGTGCCAGTAGTATAACGGGGACAGGGTCCCACGAGCAGTACTTC
CDR3aa: CASSITGTGSHEQYF

v_gene: TRBV2
d_gene: TRBD2
abundance: many
j_gene: TRBJ2-1
len: 16
CDR3nt: TGTGCCAGCGCCCCACTAGCGGGGGGATCCTACAATGAGCAGTTCTTC
CDR3aa: CASAPLAGGSYNEQFF

v_gene: TRBV28
d_gene: TRBD2
abundance: NA
j_gene: TRBJ2-1
len: 15
CDR3nt: TGTGCCAGTTCCGTTCCGGGACTAGCGGGGGGTGAGCAGTTCTTC
CDR3aa: CASSVPGLAGGEQFF

v_gene: TRBV3-1
d_gene: NA
abundance: NA
j_gene: TRBJ2-7
len: 15
CDR3nt: TGTGCCAGCAGCCAAGATCCAGGGGCGAACTACGAGCAGTACTTC
CDR3aa: CASSQDPGANYEQYF

v_gene: TRBV20-1
d_gene: NA
abundance: NA
j_gene: TRBJ2-3
len: 13
CDR3nt: TGCAGTGCTAGAGCCGGGGGCTTCGATACGCAGTATTTT
CDR3aa: CSARAGGFDTQYF

v_gene: TRBV29-1
d_gene: NA
abundance: NA
j_gene: TRBJ1-2
len: 13
CDR3nt: TGCAGCGTTGAAGGGGTTTTCGGTTATGGCTACACCTTC
CDR3aa: CSVEGVFGYGYTF

v_gene: TRBV9
d_gene: NA
abundance: NA
j_gene: TRBJ2-3
len: 13
CDR3nt: TGTGCCAGCAGCGTGAGGGGTGAAAATACGCAGTATTTT
CDR3aa: CASSVRGENTQYF

v_gene: TRBV6-1
d_gene: TRBD2
abundance: few
j_gene: TRBJ2-1
len: 18
CDR3nt: TGTGCCAGCAGCCCCTTTCTAGCGGGGGGGCTCTCGAACAATGAGCAGTTCTTC
CDR3aa: CASSPFLAGGLSNNEQFF

v_gene: TRBV3-1
d_gene: TRBD2
abundance: many
j_gene: TRBJ2-5
len: 14
CDR3nt: TGTGCCAGCAGCCCGACTAGCGGGGGAGAGACCCAGTACTTC
CDR3aa: CASSPTSGGETQYF

v_gene: TRBV12-3/TRBV12-4
d_gene: TRBD1
abundance: NA
j_gene: TRBJ1-1
len: 17
CDR3nt: TGTGCCAGCAGTTTATTAAGGACAGGGGGCCGAAGCACTGAAGCTTTCTTT
CDR3aa: CASSLLRTGGRSTEAFF

v_gene: TRBV12-3/TRBV12-4
d_gene: NA
abundance: few
j_gene: TRBJ1-2
len: 13
CDR3nt: TGTGCCAGCAGTTGGGGTGAGAACTATGGCTACACCTTC
CDR3aa: CASSWGENYGYTF

v_gene: TRBV29-1
d_gene: NA
abundance: few
j_gene: TRBJ1-2
len: 11
CDR3nt: TGCAGCGGTGGGCAGACCTATGGCTACACCTTC
CDR3aa: CSGGQTYGYTF

v_gene: TRBV10-3
d_gene: NA
abundance: NA
j_gene: TRBJ2-1
len: 13
CDR3nt: TGTGCCATCAGAGCCAGGGGTAGGGATGAGCAGTTCTTC
CDR3aa: CAIRARGRDEQFF

v_gene: TRBV10-3
d_gene: NA
abundance: few
j_gene: TRBJ1-5
len: 15
CDR3nt: TGTGCCATCAGTGAGAGGGGTCAAGGCAATCAGCCCCAGCATTTT
CDR3aa: CAISERGQGNQPQHF

v_gene: TRBV5-6
d_gene: TRBD1
abundance: NA
j_gene: TRBJ2-1
len: 14
CDR3nt: TGTGCCAGTCAGGGGGTTGGTTCCTACAATGAGCAGTTCTTC
CDR3aa: CASQGVGSYNEQFF

v_gene: TRBV30
d_gene: NA
abundance: NA
j_gene: TRBJ1-2
len: 13
CDR3nt: TGTGCCTGCTCCCTGGGGGGCACCGAAGGCTACACCTTC
CDR3aa: CACSLGGTEGYTF

v_gene: TRBV7-9
d_gene: NA
abundance: NA
j_gene: TRBJ2-3
len: 16
CDR3nt: TGTGCCAGCAGCTTCGTGACTCCAAGCGTCACAGATACGCAGTATTTT
CDR3aa: CASSFVTPSVTDTQYF

v_gene: TRBV11-3
d_gene: NA
abundance: NA
j_gene: TRBJ1-1
len: 15
CDR3nt: TGTGCCAGCAGCTCCAGCCGACAGTCGAACACTGAAGCTTTCTTT
CDR3aa: CASSSSRQSNTEAFF

v_gene: TRBV6-6
d_gene: NA
abundance: NA
j_gene: TRBJ2-7
len: 13
CDR3nt: TGTGCCAGCAGTTACCCTTCACCCTCCGAGCAGTACTTC
CDR3aa: CASSYPSPSEQYF

v_gene: TRBV7-2
d_gene: NA
abundance: NA
j_gene: TRBJ1-2
len: 16
CDR3nt: TGTGCCAGCAGCTTAGCCCGAACAGTGTCGGGCTATGGCTACACCTTC
CDR3aa: CASSLARTVSGYGYTF

v_gene: TRBV6-7
d_gene: TRBD2
abundance: NA
j_gene: TRBJ2-6
len: 18
CDR3nt: TGTGCCAGCAGTTACGTCGCGGGGGGCCTCTCTGGGGCCAACGTCCTGACTTTC
CDR3aa: CASSYVAGGLSGANVLTF

v_gene: TRBV6-2/TRBV6-3
d_gene: NA
abundance: few
j_gene: TRBJ2-5
len: 15
CDR3nt: TGTGCCAGCAGTTACGTGGGGGCCATCCAAGAGACCCAGTACTTC
CDR3aa: CASSYVGAIQETQYF

v_gene: TRBV5-1
d_gene: TRBD2
abundance: NA
j_gene: TRBJ2-3
len: 16
CDR3nt: TGCGCCAGCAGCCCGGGACTAGCGCTTAGCACAGATACGCAGTATTTT
CDR3aa: CASSPGLALSTDTQYF

v_gene: TRBV6-1
d_gene: NA
abundance: NA
j_gene: TRBJ2-3
len: 17
CDR3nt: TGTGCCAGCAGTGAAACGCGGCACACGATTTCCACAGATACGCAGTATTTT
CDR3aa: CASSETRHTISTDTQYF

v_gene: TRBV4-3
d_gene: NA
abundance: NA
j_gene: TRBJ2-6
len: 17
CDR3nt: TGCGCCAGCAGCCAAGCTGGTGGGGGGACTGGGGCCAACGTCCTGACTTTC
CDR3aa: CASSQAGGGTGANVLTF